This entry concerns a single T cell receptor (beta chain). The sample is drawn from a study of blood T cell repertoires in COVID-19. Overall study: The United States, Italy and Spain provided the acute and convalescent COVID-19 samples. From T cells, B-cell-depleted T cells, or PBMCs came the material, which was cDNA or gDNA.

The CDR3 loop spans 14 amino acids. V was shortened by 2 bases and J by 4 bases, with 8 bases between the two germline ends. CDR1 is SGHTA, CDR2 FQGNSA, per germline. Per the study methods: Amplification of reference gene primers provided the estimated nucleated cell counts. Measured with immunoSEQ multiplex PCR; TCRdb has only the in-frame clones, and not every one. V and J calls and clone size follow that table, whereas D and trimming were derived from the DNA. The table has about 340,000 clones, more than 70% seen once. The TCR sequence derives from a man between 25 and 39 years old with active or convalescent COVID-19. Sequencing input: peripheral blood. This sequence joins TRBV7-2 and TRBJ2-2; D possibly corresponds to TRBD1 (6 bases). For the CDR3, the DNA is TGTGCCAGCAGCTTACAGGGGTCCACCGGGGAGCTGTTTTTT. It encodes CASSLQGSTGELFF.